This TCR beta chain emerged from a study of CD8 T cells in Susac syndrome (dated by TCRdb to between 2018 and 2021). For context, the study as a whole: Of the Susac syndrome patients who were sequenced, about eight were in clinical remission while six had clinically active disease. The study used repertoire sequencing to test whether antigen drove CD8+ T cell activation and differentiation in Susac syndrome. At blood withdrawal, Susac syndrome patients were either therapy-naive, taking corticosteroids (in some cases with IVIg as well), or taking IVIg alone. CD8+ T cell repertoire clonality was compared between more than 9 healthy donors, approximately 14 Susac syndrome patients and roughly 15 multiple sclerosis patients. The investigation overall reported the following: Clonal expansion was observed in Susac syndrome CD8+ repertoires, with the highest expansion in CD8+ TEMRA cells and greater expansion in clinically active than in remitting patients. The number of individuals in the TCR sequencing and HLA analysis was acknowledged as relatively small. Looking at Susac-specific public clones, the researchers identified about 15 in the total CD8+ repertoire and roughly 5 in the CD8+ TEMRA repertoire.

As regards this clonotype: Its recognized antigen is unknown. The sample holds no much larger clone one base away, and base qualities are not on file.

Peripheral blood CD8+ and CD4+ T cells from healthy donors, Susac syndrome patients and multiple sclerosis patients were profiled by high-throughput TCR beta sequencing. The Susac syndrome patients fulfilled recently defined diagnostic criteria for definite or probable disease. CD8+ TEMRA cells were enriched by FACS, while bulk CD8+ and CD4+ T cells were purified by magnetic negative isolation. Blood was collected in EDTA tubes and processed within 24 hours, with PBMCs isolated through density gradient centrifugation. PBMCs destined for TCR sequencing were cryopreserved in liquid nitrogen and later thawed in a 37 °C water bath. The sorted or isolated CD4+, CD8+ and CD8+ TEMRA cells had a purity of 90% or higher. RNA was extracted with the RNeasy kit and roughly 0.45 to 1 ug was reverse transcribed using random hexamers. The immunoSEQ multiplex PCR assay, which covers 54 Vbeta and 13 Jbeta segments, was used to amplify TCR beta CDR3 regions. To correct PCR amplification bias, a synthetic template baseline was used for both primer optimization and computational correction. In the paper's pipeline: Reads were annotated to V, D and J genes per IMGT and analyzed with immunoSEQ Analyzer, keeping only productive sequences. Clonality was calculated as one minus the Shannon entropy normalized by log2 of the number of productive unique sequences. Public and private clones were assessed among the 100 most prevalent clones of each patient and control. Clones were defined as Susac-specific if absent from the healthy and MS cohorts, from 1052 published viral clones and from other ImmuneACCESS disease sequences. TCRdb trimmed the raw reads at Q25, called clones with MiXCR and kept productive beta chains. CDR3 protein sequences are deduplicated, and each keeps its most common genes and DNA. The V and J calls and clone size are TCRdb's, not the authors'. The sample has nearly 25,000 distinct CDR3 sequences on record, over 85% of them singletons. The ten largest clones add up to approximately 0.65% of the sample.

This sequence was found in a human donor with Susac syndrome. Sequencing input: CD8+ T cells from PBMCs.

The nucleotide sequence is given as TGTGCCAGCTCACCAACGGGGACTGAGCAGTTCTTC. Translated, it reads CASSPTGTEQFF. Recombination linked TRBV18 to TRBJ2-1; the D element could tentatively be TRBD1 or TRBD2, as 5 bases agree for each. The CDR3 starts with the cysteine, ends with the phenylalanine, and has 12 residues. CDR3 DNA only is kept here, 36 bases in frame from base 1. Cut back by 2 bases and 9 bases, the V and J ends lie 8 bases apart. Via the germline V gene, CDR1 is KGHSH and CDR2 LQKENI.